The present TCR beta chain was sequenced within a study of T-cell memory formation after mild COVID-19. TCRdb passed the 5' RACE reads through MiXCR, listing each CDR3 protein once. Of hundreds of thousands of distinct CDR3 sequences in the sample, 15% to 20% were seen once. Trimming removed 6 bases from V and 4 bases from J, with 14 bases in between. The CDR3 length is 14 residues. CDR1 is MNHNY, CDR2 SVGAGI, per germline (reference sequence). The chain carries TRBV6-6 and TRBJ2-3; a possible D gene is TRBD2 (5 bases). Sequenced input: PBMCs or a T cell subset sorted from them (not recorded which). This receptor was taken from an adult woman who had mild COVID-19 (a few samples of this study predate the infection). Cell type and time point are not known. Written as DNA, the CDR3 is TGTGCCAGCAGGTCCGGGAACTGGGCAGATACGCAGTATTTT. This translates into CASRSGNWADTQYF.